One and the same sample provided the 14 T cell receptor beta chains below, sequenced in a study of cytomegalovirus exposure and HLA in healthy donors. The PCR used 60 Vbeta and 13 Jbeta primers. Clones were sequenced by immunoSEQ multiplex PCR, and TCRdb holds only the in-frame ones, with some missing. The sample contains 95,000 to 150,000 clones, approximately 80% of which appear only once. The source material was PBMCs. The receptors derive from a man aged 50 to 60 in good health and CMV-seronegative.

V gene TRBV28 combines with J gene TRBJ2-3; TRBD2 aligns across 8 bases. The V gene end was trimmed by 8 bases and the J gene end by 3 bases; junction bases not matched to a gene: 16. The CDR3 contains 17 residues. Germline lookup yields CDR1 MDHEN and CDR2 SYDVKM. In DNA, the CDR3 is TGTGCCAGCGCCTTAAGTTCGGCGGGAGGAACGACAGATACGCAGTATTTT. This gives the protein CASALSSAGGTTDTQYF.

The chain combines TRBV6-6 with TRBJ1-2; D perhaps matches TRBD1 (5 bases). V dropped 6 bases and J dropped 7 bases, with 18 bases sitting between them. CDR3 size: 14 residues. CDR1 and CDR2 (germline): MNHNY, SVGAGI (reference sequence). The CDR3 loop is CASRPTEGRGGYTF. As DNA, the CDR3 is TGTGCCAGCAGGCCGACAGAGGGGCGGGGTGGCTACACCTTC.

The chain couples TRBV2 to TRBJ2-7, with a tentative D call TRBD1 (5 bases). Germline V CDR1 and CDR2: SNHLY, FYNNEI. This CDR3 has 15 residues. V shed 3 bases and J shed 1 base, with 13 bases lying between them. The CDR3 sequence is CASSELGQNSYEQYF. As DNA, the CDR3 is TGTGCCAGCAGTGAGCTGGGGCAAAATTCCTACGAGCAGTACTTC.

The gene calls are TRBV6-1 and TRBJ2-7, with 8 positions matching TRBD1. Germline lookup yields CDR1 MNHNS and CDR2 SASEGT. CDR3 length: 14 amino acids. The J segment lost 2 bases and the V segment lost 6 bases, leaving 6 bases of the junction unmatched. CDR3: CASSDRDRTYEQYF. The CDR3 bases are TGTGCCAGCAGCGACCGGGACAGGACCTACGAGCAGTACTTC.

This clone turned up a few times. DNA of the CDR3: TGTGCCAGCAGTATACAGGCTTCTGGGGCCAACGTCCTGACTTTC. The encoded protein is CASSIQASGANVLTF. This chain connects TRBV6-4 to TRBJ2-6, with D possibly being TRBD1 (5 bases). The germline V gene has CDR1 MRHNA and CDR2 SNTAGT. V shed 5 bases and J shed 1 base, with 9 bases lying between them. The CDR3 has 15 residues.

V gene TRBV2 combines with J gene TRBJ2-2; TRBD2 matches 8 bases. CDR1 is SNHLY, CDR2 FYNNEI, per germline. V lost 6 bases to trimming and J lost 7 bases; unmatched junction nucleotides: 10. This CDR3 has 15 residues. The CDR3 loop is CASSVLGGAGGELFF. The CDR3 DNA reads as TGTGCCAGCAGCGTCCTCGGGGGGGCCGGCGGGGAGCTGTTTTTT.

This chain uses TRBV29-1 with TRBJ2-7; the match to TRBD1 covers 9 bases. Germline V gives CDR1 SQVTM, CDR2 ANQGSEA. J lost 3 bases, V lost 4 bases, and 16 bases had no gene match. CDR3 size: 17 residues. The CDR3 is CSVGHGQGQRGSYEQYF. The CDR3, as DNA: TGCAGCGTTGGCCACGGACAGGGGCAAAGAGGGAGCTACGAGCAGTACTTC.

This clone was detected a few times. The rearrangement joins TRBV9 to TRBJ2-7; TRBD2 matches 9 bases. Trimming cost V 2 bases and J 4 bases; bases outside gene matches: 7. The CDR3 totals 15 residues. Germline lookup yields CDR1 SGDLS and CDR2 YYNGEE. CDR3 nucleotides: TGTGCCAGCAGCGTTACGGCGGGGGGGGCTTACGAGCAGTACTTC. It yields the protein CASSVTAGGAYEQYF.

The chain employs TRBV4-3 and TRBJ2-1; 7 bases match TRBD2. Germline V gives CDR1 LGHNA, CDR2 YSLEER. The CDR3 totals 15 residues. Germline trimming cut 4 bases from V and 0 bases from J; bases unmatched to any gene: 3. CDR3 coding DNA: TGCGCCAGCAGCCTTCGGGAGGCCTCCTACAATGAGCAGTTCTTC. Translating gives CASSLREASYNEQFF.

The rearrangement links TRBV5-1 to TRBJ2-1, with 8 bases matching TRBD2. The CDR3 loop spans 13 amino acids. Germline CDR1 is SGHRS and CDR2 is YFSETQ. The J segment lost 4 bases and the V segment lost 5 bases, leaving 2 bases of the junction unmatched. For the CDR3, the DNA is TGCGCCAGCAGTACTAGCGGTTACAATGAGCAGTTCTTC. Its protein product is CASSTSGYNEQFF.

The V and J genes are TRBV10-3 and TRBJ1-1, with D possibly TRBD1 on 6 matching bases. The CDR3 is 13 residues long. The V gene lost 5 bases and the J gene lost 4 bases, with 11 bases spanning the gap. Germline V gene sequence: CDR1 ENHRY, CDR2 SYGVKD. CDR3 region: CAISSGGGTEAFF. In DNA form, the CDR3 reads TGTGCCATCAGTTCGGGAGGGGGCACTGAAGCTTTCTTT.

The gene calls are TRBV6-6 and TRBJ1-2; TRBD1 agrees at 12 bases. The CDR3 consists of 14 residues. Losses at the gene ends were 6 bases for V and 8 bases for J; bases not matched to a gene: 7. CDR1 is MNHNY, CDR2 SVGAGI, per germline (reference sequence). In nucleotides, the CDR3 is TGTGCCAGCAGAAACCCCGGGACAGGGGGCGGCTACACCTTC. It yields the protein CASRNPGTGGGYTF.

The chain combines TRBV14 with TRBJ2-5; weak D call: TRBD2 (6 bases). The CDR3 is made up of 16 amino acids. With 0 bases removed from V and 5 bases from J, the gap between germline ends came to 16 bases. CDR1 is SGHDN and CDR2 is FVKESK in the germline V gene. As DNA, the CDR3 is TGTGCCAGCAGCCAAGATCAGGGCACAGGAGGGGAGACCCAGTACTTC. Amino acid sequence: CASSQDQGTGGETQYF.

This clone was observed once. V usage is TRBV27 and J usage is TRBJ2-7; TRBD2 might be the D (5 bases). CDR3 length: 11 amino acids. CDR1 is MNHEY, CDR2 SMNVEV, per germline (reference sequence). V lost 8 bases, J lost 10 bases, and 15 bases lay in between. The CDR3 protein is CASPQRTDQYF. The CDR3 DNA is TGTGCCAGCCCGCAGCGGACCGACCAGTACTTC.